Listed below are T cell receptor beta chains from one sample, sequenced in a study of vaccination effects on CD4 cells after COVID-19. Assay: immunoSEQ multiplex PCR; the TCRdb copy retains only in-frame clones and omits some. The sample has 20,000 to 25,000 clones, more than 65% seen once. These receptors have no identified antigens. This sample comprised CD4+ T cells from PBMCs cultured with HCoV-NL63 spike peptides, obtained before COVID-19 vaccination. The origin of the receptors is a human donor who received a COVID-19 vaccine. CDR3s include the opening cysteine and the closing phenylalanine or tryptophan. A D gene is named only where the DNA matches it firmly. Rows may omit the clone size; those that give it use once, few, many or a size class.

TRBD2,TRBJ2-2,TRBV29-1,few,TGCAGCGTTGGGCCTAGCGGGGTGAACACCGGGGAGCTGTTTTTT,CSVGPSGVNTGELFF
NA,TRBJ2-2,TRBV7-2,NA,TGTGCCAGCAGCCTCGACAGGCCGAACACCGGGGAGCTGTTTTTT,CASSLDRPNTGELFF
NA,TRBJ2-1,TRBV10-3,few,TGTGCCATCAGTGAGCCGAGGGGCGCAGTAACGGATGAGCAGTTCTTC,CAISEPRGAVTDEQFF
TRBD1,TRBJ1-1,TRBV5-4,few,TGTGCCAGCAGCTCCGACCCGGGACAGCGGAACACTGAAGCTTTCTTT,CASSSDPGQRNTEAFF
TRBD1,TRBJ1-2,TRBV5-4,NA,TGTGCCAGCAGCTTTCACCCTGGACAGGCGGGTGGTAACTATGGCTACACCTTC,CASSFHPGQAGGNYGYTF
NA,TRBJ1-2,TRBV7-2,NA,TGTGCCAGCAGCTTAGGGGGACGGCCCGTCGGTGGCTACACCTTC,CASSLGGRPVGGYTF
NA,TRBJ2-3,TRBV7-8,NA,TGTGCCACCGATACGCAGTATTTT,CATDTQYF
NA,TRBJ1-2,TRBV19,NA,TGTGCCAGTAGTCAGGCTTCTAACTATGGCTACACCTTC,CASSQASNYGYTF
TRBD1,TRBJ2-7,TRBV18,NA,TGTGCCAGCTCGTCAGGACAGGGACGGAACTACGAGCAGTACTTC,CASSSGQGRNYEQYF
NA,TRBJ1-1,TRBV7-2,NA,TGTGCCAGCAGCTTGGCCGATACGCGAGCTTTCTTT,CASSLADTRAFF
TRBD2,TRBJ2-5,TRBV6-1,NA,TGTGCCAGCAGTGTACCTAGCGGGGGGGCCCTTTACCAAGAGACCCAGTACTTC,CASSVPSGGALYQETQYF
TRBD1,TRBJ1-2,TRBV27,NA,TGTGCCAGCAGTTTGGGGACAGGGTACGGCTACACCTTC,CASSLGTGYGYTF
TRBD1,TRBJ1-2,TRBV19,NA,TGTGCCAGTAGTATTCAGGGGGCCATCTATGGCTACACCTTC,CASSIQGAIYGYTF
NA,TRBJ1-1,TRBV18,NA,TGTGCCAGCTCACCTCGGCAGCACCTCGGTGAAGCTTTCTTT,CASSPRQHLGEAFF
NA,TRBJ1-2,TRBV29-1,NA,TGCAGCGCGGAACACCTTACGGGGAACTATGGCTACACCTTC,CSAEHLTGNYGYTF
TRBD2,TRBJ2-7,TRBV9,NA,TGTGCCAGCAGCGTAGCTCCTAGCGGTGGTGAGCAGTACTTC,CASSVAPSGGEQYF
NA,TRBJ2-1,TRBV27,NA,TGTGCCAGCAGCCCTGGGGGAAAGTTTACCTACAATGAGCAGTTCTTC,CASSPGGKFTYNEQFF
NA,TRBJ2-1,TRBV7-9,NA,TGTGCCAGCAGCTTATACGACAGGCTTCTAAACAATGAGCAGTTCTTC,CASSLYDRLLNNEQFF
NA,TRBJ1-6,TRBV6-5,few,TGTGCCAGCAGGACCGGGACGGAAAATTCACCCCTCCACTTT,CASRTGTENSPLHF
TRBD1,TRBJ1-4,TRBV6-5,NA,TGTGCCAGCAGTTATTGGGGACAGGGTCCTGAAAAACTGTTTTTT,CASSYWGQGPEKLFF
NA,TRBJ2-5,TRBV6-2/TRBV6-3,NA,TGTGCCAGCAGTTCGCAGGGGAAGGGACAAGAGACCCAGTACTTC,CASSSQGKGQETQYF
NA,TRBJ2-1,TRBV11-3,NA,TGTGCCAGCAGCCAGAGGCCCTACAATGAGCAGTTCTTC,CASSQRPYNEQFF
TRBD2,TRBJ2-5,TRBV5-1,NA,TGCGCCAGCAGCCAAAGCGGGAGGCAAGAGACCCAGTACTTC,CASSQSGRQETQYF
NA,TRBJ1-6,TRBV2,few,TGTGCCAGCAATCTGGACTATAATTCACCCCTCCACTTT,CASNLDYNSPLHF
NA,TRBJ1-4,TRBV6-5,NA,TGTGCCAGCATCTCCGGGGGGATTCGTGAAAAACTGTTTTTT,CASISGGIREKLFF
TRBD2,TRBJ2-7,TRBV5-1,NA,TGCGCCAGCACCCCAGGTAGCGGGAACTCCTACGAGCAGTACTTC,CASTPGSGNSYEQYF
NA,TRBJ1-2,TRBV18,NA,TGTGCCAGCTCACCTACGGAACGGGCTGGCAATGGCTACACCTTC,CASSPTERAGNGYTF
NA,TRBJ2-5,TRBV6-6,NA,TGTGCCAGCAGTTACTCGAATAGCCTACAAGAGACCCAGTACTTC,CASSYSNSLQETQYF
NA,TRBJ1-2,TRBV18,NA,TGTGCCAGCTCCCCCGGGGTGGGGACCGACTATGGCTACACCTTC,CASSPGVGTDYGYTF